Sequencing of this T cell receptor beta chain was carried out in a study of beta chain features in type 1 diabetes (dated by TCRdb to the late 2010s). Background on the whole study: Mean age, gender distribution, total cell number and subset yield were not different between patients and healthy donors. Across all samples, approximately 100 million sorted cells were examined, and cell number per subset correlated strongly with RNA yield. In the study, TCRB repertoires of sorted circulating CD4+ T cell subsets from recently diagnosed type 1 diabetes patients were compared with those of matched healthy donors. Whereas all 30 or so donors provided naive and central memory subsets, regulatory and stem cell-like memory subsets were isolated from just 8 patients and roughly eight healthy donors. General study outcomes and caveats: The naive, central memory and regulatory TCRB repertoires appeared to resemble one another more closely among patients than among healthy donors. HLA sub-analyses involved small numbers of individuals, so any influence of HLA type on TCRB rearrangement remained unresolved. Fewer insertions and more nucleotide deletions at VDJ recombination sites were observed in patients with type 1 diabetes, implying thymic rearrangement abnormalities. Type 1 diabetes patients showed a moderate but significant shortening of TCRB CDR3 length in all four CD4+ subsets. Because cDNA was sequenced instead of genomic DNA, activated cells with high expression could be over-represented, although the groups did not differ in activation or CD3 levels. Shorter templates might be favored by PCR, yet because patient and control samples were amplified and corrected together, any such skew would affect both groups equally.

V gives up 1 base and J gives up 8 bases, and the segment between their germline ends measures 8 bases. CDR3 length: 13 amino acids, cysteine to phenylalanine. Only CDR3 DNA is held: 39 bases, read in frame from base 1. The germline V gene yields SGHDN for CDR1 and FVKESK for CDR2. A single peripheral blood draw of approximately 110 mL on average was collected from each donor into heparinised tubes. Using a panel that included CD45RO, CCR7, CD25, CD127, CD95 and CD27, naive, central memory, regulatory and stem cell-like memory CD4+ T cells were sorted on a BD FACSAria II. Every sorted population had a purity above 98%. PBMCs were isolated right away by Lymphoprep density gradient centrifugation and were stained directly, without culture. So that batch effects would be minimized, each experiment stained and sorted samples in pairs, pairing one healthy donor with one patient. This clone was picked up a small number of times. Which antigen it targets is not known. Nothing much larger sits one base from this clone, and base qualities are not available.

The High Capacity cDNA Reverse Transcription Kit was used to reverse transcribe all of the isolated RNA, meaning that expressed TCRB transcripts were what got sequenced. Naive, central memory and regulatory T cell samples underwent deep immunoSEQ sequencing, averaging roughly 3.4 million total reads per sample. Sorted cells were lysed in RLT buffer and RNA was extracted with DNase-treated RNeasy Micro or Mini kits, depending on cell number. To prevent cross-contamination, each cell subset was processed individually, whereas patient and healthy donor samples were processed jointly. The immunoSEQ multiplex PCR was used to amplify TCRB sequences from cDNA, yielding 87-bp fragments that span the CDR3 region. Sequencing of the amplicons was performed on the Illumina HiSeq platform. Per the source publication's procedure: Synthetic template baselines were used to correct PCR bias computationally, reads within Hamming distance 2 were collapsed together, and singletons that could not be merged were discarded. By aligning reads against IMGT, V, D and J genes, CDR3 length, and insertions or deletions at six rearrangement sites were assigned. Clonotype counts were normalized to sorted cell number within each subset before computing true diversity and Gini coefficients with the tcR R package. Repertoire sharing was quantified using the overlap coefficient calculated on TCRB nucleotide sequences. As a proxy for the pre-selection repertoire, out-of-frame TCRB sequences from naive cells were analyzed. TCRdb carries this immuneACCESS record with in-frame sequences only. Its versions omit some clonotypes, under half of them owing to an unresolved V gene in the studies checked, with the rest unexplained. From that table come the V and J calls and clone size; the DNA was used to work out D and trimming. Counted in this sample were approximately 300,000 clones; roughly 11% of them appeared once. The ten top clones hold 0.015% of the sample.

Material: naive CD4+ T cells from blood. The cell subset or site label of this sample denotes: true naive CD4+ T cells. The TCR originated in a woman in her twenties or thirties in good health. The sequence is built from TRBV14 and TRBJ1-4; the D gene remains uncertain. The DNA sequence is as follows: TGTGCCAGCAGCCAAGTCCTTACAGAAAAACTGTTTTTT. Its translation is CASSQVLTEKLFF. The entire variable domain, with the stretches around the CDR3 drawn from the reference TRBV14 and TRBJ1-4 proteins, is EAGVTQFPSHSVIEKGQTVTLRCDPISGHDNLYWYRRVMGKEIKFLLHFVKESKQDESGMPNNRFLAERTGGTYSTLKVQPAELEDSGVYFCASSQVLTEKLFFGSGTQLSVL.